The 23 T cell receptor beta chains reported below all come from one sample, sequenced in a study of cytomegalovirus exposure and HLA in healthy donors (dated by TCRdb to about 2017). The method was the immunoSEQ multiplex PCR assay. For the multiplex PCR, a mixture combining 60 forward primers for TCR Vbeta segments and 13 reverse primers for TCR Jbeta segments was used. This immuneACCESS table, as held by TCRdb, lists in-frame sequences with V and J called but not all clones. Of the missing ones, under half trace to an unresolved V gene in checked studies; the others have no known cause. This sample gives about 140,000 clones in total; roughly 73% of them show up just once. The biggest ten clones account for approximately 1.5% of the sample. The sample taken for sequencing was PBMCs. These receptors all stem from a female donor in good health and CMV-seronegative.

The V call is TRBV27, the J call TRBJ1-1, with a possible D match to TRBD1 (6 bases). Germline V gene lookup returns CDR1 MNHEY and CDR2 SMNVEV (reference sequence). V was cut by 7 bases and J by 0 bases, with 27 bases left in between. This CDR3 has 19 amino acids. CDR3 in DNA: TGTGCCAGCACTTCTATAATGTCAGGGGTTGGACCCCTGAACACTGAAGCTTTCTTT. Its protein is CASTSIMSGVGPLNTEAFF.

This chain links TRBV5-1 with TRBJ2-7; TRBD1 agrees at 11 bases. V shed 4 bases, J shed 2 bases, and the junction held 2 bases outside the gene matches. This CDR3 contains 14 residues. The germline CDR1 and CDR2 sequences are SGHRS and YFSETQ. This CDR3 reads CASSGGQGAYEQYF. CDR3 sequence (DNA): TGCGCCAGCAGCGGGGGACAGGGGGCCTACGAGCAGTACTTC.

The gene calls are TRBV28 and TRBJ2-7; 12 nucleotides align to TRBD2. The junction had 9 bases not matched to a gene; V was cut back by 6 bases and J by 3 bases. This CDR3 is built from 16 residues. CDR1 and CDR2 from the germline V gene are MDHEN and SYDVKM. CDR3 amino acids: CASRSRTSGILYEQYF. The CDR3 DNA is TGTGCCAGCAGAAGCCGGACTAGCGGGATTCTCTACGAGCAGTACTTC. The variable domain in full, completed from reference TRBV28 and TRBJ2-7, reads DVKVTQSSRYLVKRTGEKVFLECVQDMDHENMFWYRQDPGLGLRLIYFSYDVKMKEKGDIPEGYSVSREKKERFSLILESASTNQTSMYLCASRSRTSGILYEQYFGPGTRLTVT.

V and J are TRBV2 and TRBJ1-5, with D possibly matching TRBD1 (5 bases). CDR1 is SNHLY, CDR2 FYNNEI, per germline. Between the trimmed V and J ends, which lost 2 bases and 5 bases, there was a span of 16 bases. The CDR3 sequence is 16 residues long. The CDR3 DNA follows: TGTGCCAGCAGTGAAACTCGGCGGGGCGTTGATCAGCCCCAGCATTTT. Its translation: CASSETRRGVDQPQHF.

As DNA, the CDR3 is TGTGCCAGCAGCTCTAGGGGCAGTGACTATAATTCACCCCTCCACTTT. It specifies CASSSRGSDYNSPLHF. V and J are TRBV7-9 and TRBJ1-6; possible D gene TRBD1, 5 bases. The CDR3 spans 16 residues. Germline CDR1 and CDR2: SEHNR and FQNEAQ (reference sequence). Between the trimmed V and J ends, which lost 4 bases and 3 bases, there was a span of 13 bases.

This clone was observed a few times. The chain combines TRBV6-6 with TRBJ1-1; D not resolved. This CDR3 has 14 amino acids. Looked up from germline, CDR1 is MNHNY and CDR2 is SVGAGI (reference sequence). V was pared by 0 bases and J by 0 bases, with 5 bases between. The CDR3 sequence: CASSYSSVNTEAFF. DNA of the CDR3: TGTGCCAGCAGTTACTCCAGTGTGAACACTGAAGCTTTCTTT.

This clone appeared once. This chain joins TRBV5-4 and TRBJ2-2; 9 bases line up with TRBD1. The CDR3 spans 16 residues. V shed 2 bases, J shed 1 base, and the junction held 3 bases outside the gene matches. The germline V gene encodes CDR1 SGHNT and CDR2 YYREEE (reference sequence). The CDR3 loop is CASSLPTGGNTGELFF. DNA for the CDR3: TGTGCCAGCAGCTTACCGACAGGGGGGAACACCGGGGAGCTGTTTTTT. The variable domain in full, with the rest retrieved from reference TRBV5-4 and TRBJ2-2, is ETGVTQSPTHLIKTRGQQVTLRCSSQSGHNTVSWYQQALGQGPQFIFQYYREEENGRGNFPPRFSGLQFPNYSSELNVNALELDDSALYLCASSLPTGGNTGELFFGEGSRLTVL.

The chain combines TRBV30 with TRBJ1-4, with 10 positions matching TRBD1. The CDR3 has 13 amino acids. In germline, CDR1 is GTSNPN, CDR2 SVGIG (reference sequence). The J segment lost 4 bases and the V segment lost 5 bases, leaving 1 base of the junction unmatched. Here the CDR3 reads CAWDRGLNEKLFF. The CDR3, as DNA: TGTGCCTGGGACAGGGGGCTTAATGAAAAACTGTTTTTT.

The chain links TRBV6-5 to TRBJ1-4, with D possibly TRBD1 on 6 matching bases. The CDR3 is 14 amino acids. The germline CDR1 and CDR2 sequences are MNHEY and SVGAGI. With 5 bases removed from V and 1 base from J, the gap between germline ends came to 8 bases. The CDR3 DNA reads TGTGCCAGCAGTCGGACAGAAACTAATGAAAAACTGTTTTTT. It encodes CASSRTETNEKLFF.

This chain joins TRBV30 and TRBJ2-1; D uncertain. V was shortened by 3 bases and J by 5 bases, with 5 bases between the two germline ends. Germline V gene sequence: CDR1 GTSNPN, CDR2 SVGIG (reference sequence). The CDR3 consists of 11 residues. This CDR3 reads CAWRYDNEQFF. The CDR3 DNA sequence: TGTGCCTGGAGATATGACAATGAGCAGTTCTTC.

The rearrangement links TRBV7-8 to TRBJ1-1, with a tentative D call TRBD1 (5 bases). Trimming shortened V by 5 bases and J by 3 bases, and 10 bases separated the two germline ends. The CDR3 loop spans 13 amino acids. Germline loops: CDR1 SGHVS, CDR2 FQNEAQ. The CDR3 spells CASSRGRDTEAFF. The CDR3 coding sequence is TGTGCCAGCAGCCGAGGCAGGGACACTGAAGCTTTCTTT.

The J gene is TRBJ1-4, the V gene TRBV6-4; D not resolved. The germline gives CDR1 MRHNA, CDR2 SNTAGT. The CDR3 length is 15 residues. The germline V and J ends were trimmed by 2 bases and 4 bases, with 11 bases remaining between them. The CDR3 sequence is CASSDTHGGNEKLFF. The CDR3 nucleotides are TGTGCCAGCAGTGACACGCACGGAGGTAATGAAAAACTGTTTTTT.

This chain joins TRBV7-2 and TRBJ2-3; TRBD1 matches at 10 bases. With V trimmed by 2 bases and J by 5 bases, 4 bases remained unmatched. From germline, CDR1 is SGHTA and CDR2 FQGNSA. The CDR3 loop spans 15 amino acids. DNA of the CDR3: TGTGCCAGCAGCTTAAGACAGGGGGCTGGAGATACGCAGTATTTT. Translation: CASSLRQGAGDTQYF. Full variable domain (remainder filled in from reference TRBV7-2 and TRBJ2-3): GAGVSQSPSNKVTEKGKDVELRCDPISGHTALYWYRQSLGQGLEFLIYFQGNSAPDKSGLPSDRFSAERTGGSVSTLTIQRTQQEDSAVYLCASSLRQGAGDTQYFGPGTRLTVL.

The rearrangement joins TRBV19 to TRBJ1-4, with D possibly being TRBD1 (5 bases). The CDR3 is 16 residues long. The germline gives CDR1 LNHDA, CDR2 SQIVND (reference sequence). V lost 2 bases to trimming and J lost 8 bases, with 18 bases between them. The CDR3: CASSIRRVSVDEKLFF. The CDR3, as DNA: TGTGCCAGTAGTATACGCAGGGTATCGGTGGACGAAAAACTGTTTTTT.

This chain uses TRBV5-6 with TRBJ2-1; D perhaps matches TRBD1 (5 bases). CDR3 length equals 13 residues. The germline V and J ends were trimmed by 0 bases and 9 bases, with 10 bases remaining between them. CDR1 SGHDT and CDR2 YYEEEE come from the germline V gene. CDR3 amino acids: CASSLGQLGEQFF. DNA of the CDR3: TGTGCCAGCAGCTTGGGACAGTTGGGTGAGCAGTTCTTC.

The V and J genes are TRBV18 and TRBJ1-1; the match to TRBD1 covers 7 bases. This CDR3 has 16 amino acids. The junction had 9 bases not matched to a gene; V was cut back by 5 bases and J by 0 bases. Germline CDR1 and CDR2: KGHSH and LQKENI. CDR3 amino acids: CASSSSGTAMNTEAFF. CDR3 nucleotide sequence: TGTGCCAGCTCATCGTCCGGGACAGCCATGAACACTGAAGCTTTCTTT.

The V call is TRBV18, the J call TRBJ1-1; D call uncertain. Germline values: CDR1 KGHSH, CDR2 LQKENI. CDR3 length: 13 amino acids. The V end lost 3 bases, the J end lost 6 bases, and 11 bases lay between the germline ends. The DNA of the CDR3 is TGTGCCAGCTCACCGTCCGGGGAGGCTGAAGCTTTCTTT. Translation: CASSPSGEAEAFF.

This clone was recorded once. The chain combines TRBV2 with TRBJ2-1, with D perhaps TRBD1 (5 bases). V was cut by 7 bases and J by 0 bases, with 13 bases left in between. Germline assignment: CDR1 SNHLY and CDR2 FYNNEI. The CDR3 is 15 residues long. DNA of the CDR3: TGTGCCAGCATCCAGGGCTTAAGCTCCTACAATGAGCAGTTCTTC. The encoded protein is CASIQGLSSYNEQFF.

V and J are TRBV27 and TRBJ2-7; TRBD2 matches 8 bases. The CDR3 runs 13 residues. The germline gives CDR1 MNHEY, CDR2 SMNVEV (reference sequence). CDR3 region: CGRRRGASHEQYF. CDR3 DNA: TGTGGTCGACGGCGGGGGGCATCCCACGAGCAGTACTTC.

The V and J genes are TRBV28 and TRBJ1-1; 7 bases fit TRBD1. The CDR3 consists of 15 residues. Germline V gene sequence: CDR1 MDHEN, CDR2 SYDVKM. J lost 0 bases, V lost 6 bases, and 7 bases had no gene match. CDR3 in DNA: TGTGCCAGCAGAACCCCGGGACAGATGAACACTGAAGCTTTCTTT. It yields the protein CASRTPGQMNTEAFF. The full variable domain, rest sourced from reference TRBV28 and TRBJ1-1, is DVKVTQSSRYLVKRTGEKVFLECVQDMDHENMFWYRQDPGLGLRLIYFSYDVKMKEKGDIPEGYSVSREKKERFSLILESASTNQTSMYLCASRTPGQMNTEAFFGQGTRLTVV.

This clone was counted a few times. The chain is built from TRBV28 and TRBJ2-7, with D perhaps TRBD2 (5 bases). Trimming pared 3 bases from V and 6 bases from J, leaving 9 bases between. There are 12 residues in the CDR3. Per germline, CDR1 MDHEN and CDR2 SYDVKM. This chain's CDR3 is CASSFGILEQYF. Here the CDR3 DNA reads TGTGCCAGCAGTTTCGGGATTCTCGAGCAGTACTTC. Full variable domain (missing parts from reference TRBV28 and TRBJ2-7): DVKVTQSSRYLVKRTGEKVFLECVQDMDHENMFWYRQDPGLGLRLIYFSYDVKMKEKGDIPEGYSVSREKKERFSLILESASTNQTSMYLCASSFGILEQYFGPGTRLTVT.

Comment on this clone: A read error may produce the germline difference seen at one junction end. V and J are TRBV9 and TRBJ1-2, with a weak D call TRBD1 (5 bases). The CDR3 contains 13 residues. The germline V gene encodes CDR1 SGDLS and CDR2 YYNGEE. The DNA for the CDR3 is TGTGCCAGCAGCGTAGAAGGACATTATGGCCACACCTTC. Translating gives CASSVEGHYGHTF.

This clone was counted only a few times. The chain's CDR3 is CASSRGSGGRSYNSPLHF. For the CDR3, the DNA is TGTGCCAGCAGTCGCGGGTCAGGCGGCAGGTCCTATAATTCACCCCTCCACTTT. The rearrangement uses TRBV27 and TRBJ1-6; D is unclear. Deletions cut 5 bases from V and 1 base from J, with 18 bases between. Germline V lookup: CDR1 MNHEY, CDR2 SMNVEV (reference sequence). The CDR3 has 18 amino acids.